A single sample is the source of the 28 T cell receptor beta chains below, sequenced in a study of blood T cell repertoires in COVID-19. The method was immunoSEQ multiplex PCR; TCRdb's version includes in-frame clones alone and lacks a portion of them. The sample shows about 500,000 clones, around 87% of them seen only once. Sequencing was performed on PBMCs or T cells enriched from blood (not recorded which). These receptor sequences come from a woman between 18 and 29 years old who had recovered from COVID-19.

This clone appeared a few times. The chain is built from TRBV5-1 and TRBJ1-1; D is perhaps TRBD1 (6 bases). Germline CDR1 and CDR2: SGHRS and YFSETQ. Trimming took off 0 bases at V and 5 bases at J, with 11 bases between the two ends. CDR3 length equals 14 residues. The CDR3 bases are TGCGCCAGCAGCTTGGTGGGGGCGCAGACTGAAGCTTTCTTT. Its translation: CASSLVGAQTEAFF.

This chain connects TRBV18 to TRBJ1-1; D not resolved. CDR3 length equals 12 residues. The ends were cut back, 6 bases at V and 6 bases at J, with 11 bases in the middle. Germline V gene data show CDR1 as KGHSH and CDR2 as LQKENI. CDR3 region: CASSPGGAEAFF. The DNA for the CDR3 is TGTGCCAGCTCCCCCGGCGGGGCTGAAGCTTTCTTT.

The chain joins TRBV7-2 to TRBJ2-5; possible D gene TRBD2, 5 bases. There are 14 residues in the CDR3. CDR1 SGHTA and CDR2 FQGNSA come from the germline V gene. V lost 3 bases, J lost 5 bases, and 13 bases lay in between. The DNA for the CDR3 is TGTGCCAGCAGCTTGGGGAGTCCTGTGGAGACCCAGTACTTC. It is translated as CASSLGSPVETQYF.

The chain has TRBV20-1 and TRBJ1-3; TRBD1 matches at 7 bases. The CDR3 is made up of 11 amino acids. Trimming took 6 bases from V and 14 from J; bases not matched to a gene: 10. Germline assignment: CDR1 DFQATT and CDR2 SNEGSKA (reference sequence). The CDR3 sequence: CSAATPGQLYF. The CDR3 region has the DNA TGCAGTGCCGCGACCCCGGGACAGCTATATTTT.

The V and J genes are TRBV6-5 and TRBJ1-1, with 7 bases identical to TRBD1. The CDR3 totals 15 residues. V was pared by 6 bases and J by 4 bases, with 11 bases of the junction left unmatched. Germline assignment: CDR1 MNHEY and CDR2 SVGAGI. This CDR3 is CASSAMAQGTTEAFF. CDR3 in DNA: TGTGCCAGCAGCGCAATGGCACAGGGGACCACTGAAGCTTTCTTT.

For the CDR3, the DNA is TGTGCCAGCCCGCCACTAGGGTTAGAGGAAAAACTGTTTTTT. Its translation is CASPPLGLEEKLFF. The chain couples TRBV6-4 to TRBJ1-4; D unresolved. V lost 8 bases and J 8 bases, leaving 18 bases between the germline ends. The length of the CDR3 is 14 residues. Germline loops: CDR1 MRHNA, CDR2 SNTAGT.

The chain is built from TRBV27 and TRBJ2-7, with 10 positions matching TRBD1. Germline V gene sequence: CDR1 MNHEY, CDR2 SMNVEV (reference sequence). This CDR3 is 17 amino acids long. V shed 2 bases and J 1 base; nucleotides not matched to a gene: 8. CDR3 DNA: TGTGCCAGCAGTTTACTTGTCGGGACAGGGGTTTCCTACGAGCAGTACTTC. Its translation is CASSLLVGTGVSYEQYF.

The gene calls are TRBV9 and TRBJ2-3, with D tentatively TRBD2 (6 bases). V lost 4 bases and J lost 6, with 30 bases in between. Germline CDR1 reads SGDLS; CDR2 reads YYNGEE. The CDR3 loop spans 19 amino acids. Here the CDR3 DNA reads TGTGCCAGCAGCCCCCGTCACTCAGAGGGACTGAAAGCCCGGGATACGCAGTATTTT. Residues: CASSPRHSEGLKARDTQYF.

This chain uses TRBV2 with TRBJ1-6, with D hard to call. CDR3 length: 15 residues. Germline V gene lookup returns CDR1 SNHLY and CDR2 FYNNEI. Trimming cost V 6 bases and J 0 bases, with 9 bases left between them. The CDR3 protein is CASRERSSYNSPLHF. CDR3 nucleotides: TGTGCCAGCAGGGAAAGGAGCTCCTATAATTCACCCCTCCACTTT.

V is TRBV24-1 and J is TRBJ2-3; 12 bases align to TRBD2. Germline V lookup: CDR1 KGHDR, CDR2 SFDVKD. Trimming at V came to 2 bases and at J to 5 bases, leaving 1 base not matched to a gene. The CDR3 covers 15 residues. CDR3 coding DNA: TGTGCCACCAGTGATTCTAGCGGGGGGGGAGATACGCAGTATTTT. Translated: CATSDSSGGGDTQYF.

Written as DNA, the CDR3 is TGTGCCAGTAGTCCGATCGATTTCAGCTCTGGAAACACCATATATTTT. It translates to CASSPIDFSSGNTIYF. The chain couples TRBV19 to TRBJ1-3; no definite D call. This CDR3 is 16 amino acids long. The germline V gene has CDR1 LNHDA and CDR2 SQIVND (reference sequence). The V end was cut by 5 bases, the J end by 0 bases, with 14 bases between.

This clone was observed a single time. The chain has TRBV4-1 and TRBJ1-2; 7 positions match TRBD1. Trimming cost V 4 bases and J 0 bases; bases outside gene matches: 14. The CDR3 runs 18 residues. Looked up from germline, CDR1 is MGHRA and CDR2 is YSYEKL. As DNA, the CDR3 is TGCGCCAGCAGCCGACAACTCGGGACAGTGGGGGCTAACTATGGCTACACCTTC. Protein product: CASSRQLGTVGANYGYTF.

This rearrangement joins TRBV5-6 to TRBJ1-5, with D unresolved. CDR1 and CDR2 from the germline V gene are SGHDT and YYEEEE. Trimming took 1 base from V and 4 from J, leaving 6 bases between them. The CDR3 consists of 13 residues. The CDR3 reads CASSLNINQPQHF. For the CDR3, the DNA is TGTGCCAGCAGCTTGAATATTAATCAGCCCCAGCATTTT.

The chain is built from TRBV5-1 and TRBJ2-1; D is possibly TRBD2 (7 bases). CDR1 is SGHRS, CDR2 YFSETQ, per germline. V gave up 4 bases and J gave up 0 bases, with 14 bases separating them. This CDR3 contains 16 residues. CDR3 loop: CASSARGHSSYNEQFF. DNA for the CDR3: TGCGCCAGCAGCGCGCGGGGGCATAGCTCCTACAATGAGCAGTTCTTC.

The V and J genes are TRBV19 and TRBJ2-2, with D possibly TRBD1 on 8 matching bases. Trimming stripped 8 bases from V and 8 bases from J, with 18 bases between. CDR3 length: 14 amino acids. The V gene's germline CDR1 is LNHDA and CDR2 SQIVND (reference sequence). The CDR3 loop reads CASHGQGGNGELFF. For the CDR3, the DNA is TGTGCCAGTCATGGACAGGGAGGGAATGGGGAGCTGTTTTTT.

The chain couples TRBV7-8 to TRBJ1-4; possibly TRBD1 for D (5 bases). The CDR3 is 13 residues long. In germline, CDR1 is SGHVS, CDR2 FQNEAQ. The V gene lost 5 bases and the J gene lost 1 base, with 5 bases spanning the gap. CDR3 loop: CASSRGTNEKLFF. CDR3 in DNA: TGTGCCAGCAGCAGGGGAACTAATGAAAAACTGTTTTTT.

The rearrangement uses TRBV7-3 and TRBJ1-1; 7 nucleotides align to TRBD1. The CDR3 is 14 amino acids. Per the germline V gene, CDR1 is SGHTA and CDR2 is FQGTGA. Losses at the gene ends were 4 bases for V and 11 bases for J; bases not matched to a gene: 13. CDR3 sequence (DNA): TGTGCCAGCAGCTCAGACCCGCAGGGGGAGAATGCTTTCTTT. Protein product: CASSSDPQGENAFF.

This rearrangement joins TRBV19 to TRBJ2-1, with TRBD1 matching over 9 bases. J lost 8 bases, V lost 6 bases, and 11 bases had no gene match. Germline CDR1 reads LNHDA; CDR2 reads SQIVND (reference sequence). The CDR3 consists of 15 residues. The chain's CDR3 is CASSLLGQGVDEQFF. The CDR3 DNA reads as TGTGCCAGTAGCCTACTGGGACAGGGCGTCGATGAGCAGTTCTTC.

This clone was seen just once. The chain joins TRBV10-3 to TRBJ1-2, with D hard to call. CDR3 length equals 14 residues. The germline gives CDR1 ENHRY, CDR2 SYGVKD. The V and J ends lost 0 bases and 2 bases respectively, with 7 bases between them. This CDR3 is CAISESGRNYGYTF. In nucleotides, the CDR3 is TGTGCCATCAGTGAGTCAGGGAGAAACTATGGCTACACCTTC.

Here the CDR3 reads CASSRNYRGEGSGNTIYF. The CDR3, as DNA: TGTGCCAGCAGCCGTAATTACAGGGGCGAGGGGTCTGGAAACACCATATATTTT. The V call is TRBV11-2, the J call TRBJ1-3; 7 bases are a match to TRBD1. Germline V gene sequence: CDR1 SGHAT, CDR2 FQNNGV. The V and J ends lost 5 bases and 1 base, in that order; junction bases with no gene match: 14. The CDR3 extends over 18 amino acids.

The table lists this clone with a count of one. This chain links TRBV2 with TRBJ2-7; 7 nucleotides align to TRBD2. The germline V gene has CDR1 SNHLY and CDR2 FYNNEI. This CDR3 has 14 amino acids. The V gene end was trimmed by 4 bases and the J gene end by 6 bases; junction bases not matched to a gene: 9. CDR3 DNA: TGTGCCAGCAGTGTATCACTAGCGTATATCGAGCAGTACTTC. Encoded protein: CASSVSLAYIEQYF.

The CDR3 DNA sequence: TGCGCCAGCAGCTTTATCACAGGGGGCATGAACACTGAAGCTTTCTTT. Translating gives CASSFITGGMNTEAFF. The chain links TRBV5-1 to TRBJ1-1; 9 bases line up with TRBD1. The CDR3 consists of 16 residues. The germline V gene has CDR1 SGHRS and CDR2 YFSETQ. V lost 2 bases to trimming and J lost 0 bases; unmatched junction nucleotides: 5.

This chain uses TRBV6-1 with TRBJ1-2; tentative D call: TRBD1 (6 bases). The germline V gene encodes CDR1 MNHNS and CDR2 SASEGT. CDR3 length: 16 residues. Trimming pared 4 bases from V and 2 bases from J, leaving 17 bases between. The CDR3 region has the DNA TGTGCCAGCAGTGTTCGGACAGCCCTAAGCAACTATGGCTACACCTTC. It is translated as CASSVRTALSNYGYTF.

The rearrangement uses TRBV7-2 and TRBJ2-3; 7 nucleotides agree with TRBD1. Germline V gene data show CDR1 as SGHTA and CDR2 as FQGNSA. The length of the CDR3 is 14 residues. After removal of 5 bases from V and 2 bases from J, the junction contained 4 bases not matched to a gene. This CDR3 reads CASSATGDTDTQYF. The DNA for the CDR3 is TGTGCCAGCAGCGCCACAGGGGACACAGATACGCAGTATTTT.

V usage is TRBV10-1 and J usage is TRBJ2-3; 10 bases fit TRBD2. Germline lookup yields CDR1 WNHNN and CDR2 SYGVQD (reference sequence). J lost 6 bases, V lost 8 bases, and 26 bases had no gene match. This CDR3 region has 20 residues. The CDR3 protein is CASASYRSSNERGGHDTQYF. The CDR3, as DNA: TGCGCCAGCGCATCTTATAGAAGTAGTAATGAGCGGGGGGGCCACGATACGCAGTATTTT.

The chain recombines TRBV27 with TRBJ1-1; 10 bases are a match to TRBD1. Trimming at V came to 4 bases and at J to 8 bases, leaving 7 bases not matched to a gene. Germline V gene lookup returns CDR1 MNHEY and CDR2 SMNVEV (reference sequence). The CDR3 is 14 residues long. The CDR3 protein is CASSSRQGAKEAFF. The CDR3 DNA reads as TGTGCCAGCAGTTCCCGACAGGGGGCTAAAGAAGCTTTCTTT.

The V and J genes are TRBV27 and TRBJ2-2; 7 bases are shared with TRBD2. The CDR3 consists of 16 residues. Germline V CDR1 and CDR2: MNHEY, SMNVEV (reference sequence). V was clipped by 7 bases and J by 0 bases; unmatched bases: 8. The DNA of the CDR3 is TGTGCCAGCACCTCCCTCGGGGGGACGAACACCGGGGAGCTGTTTTTT. Its protein product is CASTSLGGTNTGELFF.

This chain joins TRBV11-2 and TRBJ2-5; tentative D call: TRBD2 (6 bases). The CDR3 spans 13 residues. Per germline, CDR1 SGHAT and CDR2 FQNNGV. The V gene lost 5 bases and the J gene lost 2 bases, with 9 bases spanning the gap. This chain's CDR3 is CASSEDYQETQYF. DNA of the CDR3: TGTGCCAGCAGCGAGGACTATCAAGAGACCCAGTACTTC.